The T cell receptor (beta chain) under discussion was sequenced for a study of OX40 agonist ivuxolimab in advanced cancers. The assay was immunoSEQ multiplex PCR, and TCRdb's table has in-frame clones only and misses some. The repertoire holds approximately 77,000 clones, with nearly 85% as singletons. Study results and caveats: Near-lowest levels of clonal expansion characterized partial responders at 0.1-3.0 mg/kg.

In the case of this clone: Antigen: not known.

V shed 4 bases, J shed 2 bases, and the junction held 7 bases outside the gene matches. There are 15 residues in the CDR3. Germline V CDR1 and CDR2: ENHRY, SYGVKD. Sequences were derived from CD4+ or CD8+ T cells sorted from blood, sampled in a trial of the OX40 agonist ivuxolimab. The TCR was taken from an adult with an advanced solid tumor such as melanoma, head and neck, liver or kidney cancer. J is TRBJ1-2 and V is TRBV10-3, with 7 bases that match TRBD1. CDR3 DNA sequence: TGTGCCATCAGTGTTACGGCCAGGGGGAACTATGGCTACACCTTC. It translates to CAISVTARGNYGYTF.